This TCR beta chain is from a study of post-analysis software for immune sequencing data. About the study: Multiple sclerosis in the patients followed relapsing-remitting, secondary progressive and progressive-relapsing courses. Study-level results: Five or six TRBV segments (TRBV5-6, TRBV5-1 and TRBV20-1 among them) occurred more frequently in patients than in controls. Controls showed significantly higher normalized Chao1 diversity than did multiple sclerosis patients.

Germline CDR1 reads DFQATT; CDR2 reads SNEGSKA (reference sequence). CDR3 length: 13 amino acids. V was trimmed by 5 bases and J by 3 bases, leaving 14 bases between them. The TCR beta cDNA libraries contained unique molecular identifiers. TCRdb analysed the PCR reads with MiXCR anew, one entry per CDR3 protein. The sample has about 820,000 distinct CDR3 sequences, roughly 58% seen once; the top ten hold under 6%. Of note for this clonotype: Its antigen is currently unknown.

The TCR comes from a girl aged 10-17 years with multiple sclerosis. Sequences were obtained from blood. The rearrangement joins TRBV20-1 to TRBJ2-7; TRBD1 might be the D (6 bases). The chain's CDR3 is CSARPPTGYEQYF. The CDR3 DNA reads as TGCAGTGCTCGCCCCCCGACAGGCTACGAGCAGTACTTC.